Each of the 5 T cell receptor beta chains below was sequenced from the same sample in a study of blood T cell repertoires in COVID-19. Measured with immunoSEQ multiplex PCR; TCRdb has only the in-frame clones, and not every one. The sample lists about 200,000 clones; approximately 78% were seen once. Source material: peripheral blood. The receptors stem from an elderly woman with acute or convalescent COVID-19.

The chain has TRBV7-6 and TRBJ1-1; possible D gene TRBD1, 6 bases. Germline CDR1 and CDR2: SGHVS and FNYEAQ. This CDR3 is built from 15 residues. V lost 1 base and J 6 bases, leaving 15 bases between the germline ends. CDR3 amino acids: CASSLVGGVAAEAFF. The DNA of the CDR3 is TGTGCCAGCAGCTTAGTAGGGGGGGTTGCTGCTGAAGCTTTCTTT.

The chain couples TRBV30 to TRBJ2-7, with D perhaps TRBD1 (6 bases). There are 11 residues in the CDR3. From germline, CDR1 is GTSNPN and CDR2 SVGIG (reference sequence). The V end lost 3 bases, the J end lost 7 bases, and 10 bases lay between the germline ends. This CDR3 is CAWRTGWEQYF. As DNA, the CDR3 is TGTGCCTGGAGGACAGGATGGGAGCAGTACTTC.

J is TRBJ2-2 and V is TRBV18, with D possibly TRBD2 on 6 matching bases. The CDR3 has 14 residues. Deletions cut 4 bases from V and 4 bases from J, with 10 bases between. Germline V gene lookup returns CDR1 KGHSH and CDR2 LQKENI. CDR3 nucleotides: TGTGCCAGCTCACGCGGGGATCCCACCGGGGAGCTGTTTTTT. It encodes CASSRGDPTGELFF.

The chain recombines TRBV24-1 with TRBJ1-5; D call uncertain. Trimming pared 3 bases from V and 7 bases from J, leaving 9 bases between. There are 13 residues in the CDR3. Germline lookup yields CDR1 KGHDR and CDR2 SFDVKD. In DNA form, the CDR3 reads TGTGCCACCAGTGATACCCAGGTCCAGCCCCAGCATTTT. Translation gives CATSDTQVQPQHF.

Only one count was recorded for this clone. V is TRBV29-1 and J is TRBJ2-3, with a tentative D call TRBD2 (6 bases). CDR1 and CDR2 from the germline V gene are SQVTM and ANQGSEA. The V and J ends lost 6 bases and 4 bases respectively, with 11 bases between them. The length of the CDR3 is 12 residues. CDR3: CSVLEGADTQYF. CDR3 coding DNA: TGCAGCGTGCTGGAGGGCGCAGATACGCAGTATTTT.